Below, 25 T cell receptor beta chains from the same sample are listed, as sequenced in a study of blood T cell repertoires in COVID-19 (dated by TCRdb to the early 2020s). Library method: the immunoSEQ multiplex PCR assay. TCRdb provides this immuneACCESS table in a form limited to in-frame rearrangements. Some clones are lacking; in checked studies, under half of them reflect an unresolved V gene, and why the rest are absent is not known. This sample holds 80,000 to 85,000 clones; about 80% were observed only once. About an eighth of the sample is in the top ten clones. The sample comprised peripheral blood. The receptors stem from a human donor in a cohort sampled during active COVID-19.

The genes are TRBV20-1 and TRBJ2-3; the match to TRBD2 covers 7 bases. V lost 3 bases to trimming and J lost 8 bases; unmatched junction nucleotides: 8. Germline V gene data show CDR1 as DFQATT and CDR2 as SNEGSKA (reference sequence). This CDR3 has 13 residues. The DNA of the CDR3 is TGCAGTGCTAGTAGGGCGGGGGAGGCTACGCAGTATTTT. Translating it yields CSASRAGEATQYF.

The chain carries TRBV14 and TRBJ2-5; 8 nucleotides align to TRBD2. The J segment lost 9 bases and the V segment lost 0 bases, leaving 12 bases of the junction unmatched. The CDR3 loop spans 16 amino acids. Germline V gene data show CDR1 as SGHDN and CDR2 as FVKESK. The CDR3 loop reads CASSQEIGTRGVSQYF. The CDR3 nucleotides read TGTGCCAGCAGCCAAGAGATCGGGACTAGGGGGGTGTCCCAGTACTTC.

This CDR3 reads CASSLDTNYGYTF. The CDR3 nucleotides read TGTGCCAGCAGCTTAGACACCAACTATGGCTACACCTTC. This chain links TRBV7-9 with TRBJ1-2; D is undetermined. Germline-derived CDR1 and CDR2 are SEHNR and FQNEAQ (reference sequence). CDR3 length equals 13 residues. Trimming cost V 1 base and J 2 bases, with 5 bases left between them.

V gene TRBV6-5 combines with J gene TRBJ1-2, with D possibly matching TRBD1 (5 bases). Trimming pared 6 bases from V and 0 bases from J, leaving 11 bases between. The CDR3 contains 14 residues. In germline, CDR1 is MNHEY, CDR2 SVGAGI. The CDR3 here is CASRRQFANYGYTF. The CDR3 nucleotides are TGTGCCAGCAGGCGACAGTTCGCTAACTATGGCTACACCTTC.

The chain carries TRBV5-4 and TRBJ2-7; 8 bases match TRBD2. The CDR3 totals 14 residues. Germline values: CDR1 SGHNT, CDR2 YYREEE (reference sequence). The trim removed 4 bases at V and 3 bases at J, leaving 6 bases unmatched. The CDR3 sequence: CASSHGGAGYEQYF. Here the CDR3 DNA reads TGTGCCAGCAGCCACGGGGGGGCGGGCTACGAGCAGTACTTC.

This rearrangement joins TRBV3-1 (or the pseudogene TRBV3-2) to TRBJ2-7; D is possibly TRBD2 (6 bases). The V end was cut by 4 bases, the J end by 2 bases, with 12 bases between. CDR1 and CDR2 (germline): LGHDT, YNNKEL (reference sequence). This CDR3 spans 14 amino acids. This CDR3 is CASSPPGVAYEQYF. Here the CDR3 DNA reads TGTGCCAGCAGCCCCCCGGGGGTGGCCTACGAGCAGTACTTC.

There are a few counts of this clone. The chain has TRBV5-6 and TRBJ2-3, with D perhaps matching TRBD1 (6 bases). The germline CDR1 and CDR2 sequences are SGHDT and YYEEEE. Deletions cut 4 bases from V and 0 bases from J, with 12 bases between. The CDR3 totals 15 residues. This CDR3 is CASSTDRLSTDTQYF. The CDR3 nucleotides read TGTGCCAGCAGCACGGACAGACTTAGCACAGATACGCAGTATTTT.

The CDR3, as DNA: TGTGCCAGCAGTGAAGAAGGGGTCAACTATGGCTACACCTTC. Protein sequence: CASSEEGVNYGYTF. The chain recombines TRBV6-1 with TRBJ1-2; a weak D match, TRBD1 (5 bases). In germline, CDR1 is MNHNS, CDR2 SASEGT. Trimming cost V 1 base and J 2 bases, with 8 bases left between them. The length of the CDR3 is 14 residues.

The rearrangement joins TRBV4-2 to TRBJ2-7; 12 bases are a match to TRBD1. This CDR3 has 18 residues. The junction had 14 bases not matched to a gene; V was cut back by 5 bases and J by 3 bases. CDR1 LGHNA and CDR2 YNFKEQ come from the germline V gene. The CDR3 region has the DNA TGTGCCAGCAGCGAAGGGCTCACCGGGACAGGGGGCGGCTACGAGCAGTACTTC. It encodes CASSEGLTGTGGGYEQYF.

This sequence joins TRBV2 and TRBJ2-2; 9 bases line up with TRBD1. Trimming at V came to 6 bases and at J to 1 base, leaving 6 bases not matched to a gene. In germline, CDR1 is SNHLY, CDR2 FYNNEI. CDR3 length: 16 amino acids. The CDR3 DNA is TGTGCCAGCAGGGGACAGGGAAATAGGAACACCGGGGAGCTGTTTTTT. It is translated as CASRGQGNRNTGELFF. The full variable domain, with the rest looked up from reference TRBV2 and TRBJ2-2, is EPEVTQTPSHQVTQMGQEVILRCVPISNHLYFYWYRQILGQKVEFLVSFYNNEISEKSEIFDDQFSVERPDGSNFTLKIRSTKLEDSAMYFCASRGQGNRNTGELFFGEGSRLTVL.

The rearrangement links TRBV25-1 to TRBJ1-1; no clear D. In germline, CDR1 is MGHDK, CDR2 SYGVNS. The CDR3 runs to 13 residues. Trimming removed 10 bases from V and 2 bases from J, with 14 bases in between. DNA of the CDR3: TGTGCCAATCCGAGGGCATTCAACACTGAAGCTTTCTTT. Encoded protein: CANPRAFNTEAFF.

The chain recombines TRBV6-6 with TRBJ1-2; 9 bases line up with TRBD1. Germline assignment: CDR1 MNHNY and CDR2 SVGAGI (reference sequence). This CDR3 contains 13 residues. Trimming took 6 bases from V and 3 from J; bases not matched to a gene: 2. The CDR3 sequence: CASSRQGDYGYTF. The CDR3 coding sequence is TGTGCCAGCAGCAGACAGGGGGACTATGGCTACACCTTC.

In nucleotides, the CDR3 is TGTGCCAGCAGTCCGGCGCGCACAAGGGGTAGCTATGGCTACACCTTC. This encodes CASSPARTRGSYGYTF. This sequence joins TRBV5-4 and TRBJ1-2; maybe TRBD1 (5 bases). The CDR3 consists of 16 residues. V was trimmed by 5 bases and J by 4 bases, leaving 21 bases between them. Germline V gene lookup returns CDR1 SGHNT and CDR2 YYREEE (reference sequence).

This rearrangement joins TRBV4-2 to TRBJ2-4, with 13 positions matching TRBD2. Germline assignment: CDR1 LGHNA and CDR2 YNFKEQ. The junction had 1 base not matched to a gene; V was cut back by 1 base and J by 7 bases. The CDR3 covers 15 residues. CDR3 coding DNA: TGTGCCAGCAGCCAAGGGACTAGCGGGGGTAACATTCAGTACTTC. Translating it yields CASSQGTSGGNIQYF.

The rearrangement joins TRBV2 to TRBJ1-1; D is unresolved. Germline-derived CDR1 and CDR2 are SNHLY and FYNNEI. Trimming cost V 1 base and J 4 bases, with 10 bases left between them. The length of the CDR3 is 14 residues. This chain's CDR3 is CASSEVLFSTEAFF. The CDR3 DNA follows: TGTGCCAGCAGTGAAGTTCTGTTTTCCACTGAAGCTTTCTTT. Full variable domain (remainder filled in from reference TRBV2 and TRBJ1-1): EPEVTQTPSHQVTQMGQEVILRCVPISNHLYFYWYRQILGQKVEFLVSFYNNEISEKSEIFDDQFSVERPDGSNFTLKIRSTKLEDSAMYFCASSEVLFSTEAFFGQGTRLTVV.

The gene calls are TRBV7-3 and TRBJ1-1; D possibly corresponds to TRBD1 (5 bases). The CDR3 runs 13 residues. V was clipped by 2 bases and J by 2 bases, with 6 bases between them. In germline, CDR1 is SGHTA, CDR2 FQGTGA. CDR3 in amino acids: CASSLQGNTEAFF. The CDR3 DNA sequence: TGTGCCAGCAGCTTACAGGGAAACACTGAAGCTTTCTTT.

V gene TRBV2 combines with J gene TRBJ1-5; D is undetermined. The CDR3 length is 13 residues. V was trimmed by 7 bases and J by 2 bases, leaving 9 bases between them. CDR1 is SNHLY and CDR2 is FYNNEI in the germline V gene. As DNA, the CDR3 is TGTGCCAGCATCGGGGAGCGCAATCAGCCCCAGCATTTT. Protein sequence: CASIGERNQPQHF.

This chain links TRBV27 with TRBJ1-3, with D hard to call. Germline V gene lookup returns CDR1 MNHEY and CDR2 SMNVEV (reference sequence). V was trimmed by 5 bases and J by 0 bases, leaving 11 bases between them. The CDR3 contains 15 residues. CDR3 loop: CASSPRRSSGNTIYF. DNA of the CDR3: TGTGCCAGCAGTCCGCGGAGGAGCTCTGGAAACACCATATATTTT.

The V gene is TRBV2, the J gene TRBJ1-3; 8 nucleotides line up with TRBD1. Germline V gives CDR1 SNHLY, CDR2 FYNNEI. V dropped 8 bases and J dropped 2; count of bases not matched to a gene: 8. The CDR3 extends over 15 amino acids. CDR3 in DNA: TGTGCCAGCGGCAGGGACAGGAACCCTGGAAACACCATATATTTT. This gives the protein CASGRDRNPGNTIYF. The full variable domain, its missing parts supplied by reference TRBV2 and TRBJ1-3, is EPEVTQTPSHQVTQMGQEVILRCVPISNHLYFYWYRQILGQKVEFLVSFYNNEISEKSEIFDDQFSVERPDGSNFTLKIRSTKLEDSAMYFCASGRDRNPGNTIYFGEGSWLTVV.

The V call is TRBV5-1, the J call TRBJ1-3; D may be TRBD1 (6 bases). The CDR3 extends over 16 amino acids. Germline assignment: CDR1 SGHRS and CDR2 YFSETQ. V gave up 3 bases and J gave up 4 bases, with 17 bases separating them. CDR3 sequence: CASSSIQGVSGNTIYF. CDR3 bases: TGCGCCAGCAGCTCAATACAGGGAGTGAGCGGAAACACCATATATTTT.

The chain uses TRBV5-4 and TRBJ1-6, with 7 nucleotides matching TRBD1. This CDR3 has 16 residues. V shed 0 bases, J shed 6 bases, and the junction held 6 bases outside the gene matches. The V gene's germline CDR1 is SGHNT and CDR2 YYREEE (reference sequence). CDR3 sequence (DNA): TGTGCCAGCAGCTTGGAGATGACAGGGAGTAATTCACCCCTCCACTTT. This sequence encodes CASSLEMTGSNSPLHF.

A remark on this clone: Sequence at one end of the junction differs from germline and may be a read error. This chain connects TRBV18 to TRBJ2-7; D uncertain. The CDR3 covers 14 residues. The germline V gene has CDR1 KGHSH and CDR2 LQKENI. In DNA form, the CDR3 reads TGTGCCAGCTCATCTAATATTCGGTCCTCCGAGCAGTACTTC. Its translation is CASSSNIRSSEQYF. The full variable domain, with the rest looked up from reference TRBV18 and TRBJ2-7, is NAGVMQNPRHLVRRRGQEARLRCSPMKGHSHVYWYRQLPEEGLKFMVYLQKENIIDESGMPKERFSAEFPKEGPSILRIQQVVRGDSAAYFCASSSNIRSSEQYFGPGTRLTVT.

This rearrangement joins TRBV14 to TRBJ2-1, with D perhaps TRBD2 (6 bases). The ends were cut back, 1 base at V and 4 bases at J, with 14 bases in the middle. This CDR3 has 16 residues. Germline lookup yields CDR1 SGHDN and CDR2 FVKESK. CDR3 in DNA: TGTGCCAGCAGCCAAGGAGGAGGGACCCAATACAATGAGCAGTTCTTC. Protein sequence: CASSQGGGTQYNEQFF.

The chain couples TRBV10-2 to TRBJ1-1; D is undetermined. The CDR3 spans 12 residues. V dropped 6 bases and J dropped 1 base, with 6 bases sitting between them. The germline gives CDR1 WSHSY, CDR2 SAAADI. CDR3 sequence reads: CASRAGNTEAFF. The CDR3 bases are TGCGCCAGCAGGGCAGGGAACACTGAAGCTTTCTTT.

The chain uses TRBV21-1 and TRBJ2-7; the table's D call of TRBD1 was not tested on the DNA. TRBV21-1 is deemed a pseudogene. This CDR3 comprises 15 residues. The CDR3 loop is CASSLAGTGSHEQYF. The CDR3 DNA follows: TGTGCCAGCAGCCTAGCCGGGACAGGGTCGCACGAGCAGTACTTC.